Below are 29 T cell receptor beta chains sequenced from a single sample in a study of blood T cell repertoires in COVID-19 (dated by TCRdb to the early 2020s). The method behind the library was the immunoSEQ multiplex PCR assay. Here the immuneACCESS table is served through TCRdb, limited to in-frame sequences with V and J called. Missing clones are a known gap in these copies; in checked studies unresolved V genes cover under half, and the rest lacks a known reason. Counted in this sample were some 240,000 clones; around 90% of them appeared once. Less than 7.5% of the sample rests with the top ten. Material for sequencing was peripheral blood. All receptors come from a man aged 55 to 70 who had recovered from COVID-19.

The rearrangement uses TRBV2 and TRBJ2-3, with D perhaps matching TRBD2 (6 bases). This CDR3 region has 13 residues. Trimming left V 0 bases short and J 5 bases short, with 6 bases between. Germline lookup yields CDR1 SNHLY and CDR2 FYNNEI. CDR3 bases: TGTGCCAGCAGTGAAGCGGGAGGAGATACGCAGTATTTT. This sequence encodes CASSEAGGDTQYF.

This sequence joins TRBV30 and TRBJ1-4, with D possibly matching TRBD1 (5 bases). The germline CDR1 and CDR2 sequences are GTSNPN and SVGIG (reference sequence). The germline V and J ends were trimmed by 1 base and 8 bases, with 14 bases remaining between them. The CDR3 contains 14 residues. CDR3 nucleotide sequence: TGTGCCTGGAGTGGACACGGGGGAGCGGAAAAACTGTTTTTT. Translation gives CAWSGHGGAEKLFF. Complete variable domain (other parts from reference TRBV30 and TRBJ1-4): SQTIHQWPATLVQPVGSPLSLECTVEGTSNPNLYWYRQAAGRGLQLLFYSVGIGQISSEVPQNLSASRPQDRQFILSSKKLLLSDSGFYLCAWSGHGGAEKLFFGSGTQLSVL.

This sequence joins TRBV5-1 and TRBJ1-2, with 7 bases lining up with TRBD1. V lost 4 bases to trimming and J lost 4 bases; unmatched junction nucleotides: 10. Germline V gives CDR1 SGHRS, CDR2 YFSETQ. This CDR3 comprises 15 residues. CDR3 loop: CASSPPGQLSYGYTF. CDR3 bases: TGCGCCAGCAGCCCCCCGGGACAGCTCTCCTATGGCTACACCTTC.

The chain has TRBV24-1 and TRBJ1-3; a weak D match, TRBD1 (6 bases). The germline gives CDR1 KGHDR, CDR2 SFDVKD. The CDR3 has 16 residues. Trimming took off 1 base at V and 4 bases at J, with 13 bases between the two ends. The CDR3 spells CATSDFLTGFGNTIYF. In nucleotides, the CDR3 is TGTGCCACCAGTGATTTCCTAACAGGGTTCGGAAACACCATATATTTT.

The J gene is TRBJ1-6, the V gene TRBV27, with 8 bases lining up with TRBD1. V dropped 3 bases and J dropped 9; count of bases not matched to a gene: 4. Looked up from germline, CDR1 is MNHEY and CDR2 is SMNVEV (reference sequence). The CDR3 totals 14 residues. CDR3 region: CASSFRDRFSPLHF. The CDR3 DNA follows: TGTGCCAGCAGTTTCCGGGACAGGTTTTCACCCCTCCACTTT.

The chain recombines TRBV5-1 with TRBJ2-7; 9 nucleotides agree with TRBD1. Trimming took 4 bases from V and 1 from J; bases not matched to a gene: 9. The germline V gene encodes CDR1 SGHRS and CDR2 YFSETQ. This CDR3 has 16 amino acids. This CDR3 is CASSRRGDRVSYEQYF. The CDR3 nucleotides read TGCGCCAGCAGCAGGAGGGGGGACAGGGTATCCTACGAGCAGTACTTC.

The chain employs TRBV18 and TRBJ1-4; D unresolved. The CDR3 length is 13 residues. Trimming stripped 1 base from V and 5 bases from J, with 5 bases between. CDR1 and CDR2 from the germline V gene are KGHSH and LQKENI. This CDR3 reads CASSPQQNEKLFF. The DNA for the CDR3 is TGTGCCAGCTCACCACAACAGAATGAAAAACTGTTTTTT.

The V call is TRBV7-9, the J call TRBJ1-4; 8 nucleotides align to TRBD1. Germline CDR1 is SEHNR and CDR2 is FQNEAQ (reference sequence). CDR3 length: 13 residues. The ends lost 7 bases at V and 8 bases at J; junction bases unmatched: 6. For the CDR3, the DNA is TGTGCCAGCAAGGACAGGGTGGGCGAAAAACTGTTTTTT. Its protein is CASKDRVGEKLFF.

The rearrangement links TRBV6-5 to TRBJ1-1, with a tentative D call TRBD1 (5 bases). Germline CDR1 and CDR2: MNHEY and SVGAGI. The V gene lost 5 bases and the J gene lost 1 base, with 11 bases spanning the gap. The CDR3 totals 14 residues. This CDR3 is CASSPGRGNTEAFF. CDR3 in DNA: TGTGCCAGCAGTCCCGGAAGGGGGAACACTGAAGCTTTCTTT.

V and J are TRBV29-1 and TRBJ1-2, with D maybe TRBD1 (5 bases). The germline gives CDR1 SQVTM, CDR2 ANQGSEA. This CDR3 is 13 amino acids long. V lost 3 bases and J 1 base, leaving 9 bases between the germline ends. Here the CDR3 reads CSVEKGLNYGYTF. The CDR3 coding sequence is TGCAGCGTTGAGAAGGGACTTAACTATGGCTACACCTTC.

This rearrangement joins TRBV11-3 to TRBJ2-1; 8 nucleotides match TRBD2. The CDR3 totals 16 residues. V gave up 0 bases and J gave up 4 bases; unmatched junction bases: 5. CDR1 is SGHNT, CDR2 YENEEA, per germline. The CDR3 is CASSLEATSGYNEQFF. The CDR3 region has the DNA TGTGCCAGCAGCTTAGAGGCCACTAGCGGTTACAATGAGCAGTTCTTC.

This clone has just a few counts. The V and J genes are TRBV5-5 and TRBJ2-7, with 7 bases lining up with TRBD2. This CDR3 spans 13 amino acids. The V gene's germline CDR1 is SGHKS and CDR2 YYEKEE (reference sequence). Germline trimming cut 0 bases from V and 6 bases from J; bases unmatched to any gene: 3. CDR3 sequence reads: CASSLVPGGEQYF. CDR3 DNA sequence: TGTGCCAGCAGCTTGGTTCCGGGAGGCGAGCAGTACTTC.

The chain carries TRBV27 and TRBJ2-1, with TRBD2 matching 10 bases. Germline V lookup: CDR1 MNHEY, CDR2 SMNVEV (reference sequence). The CDR3 is made up of 13 amino acids. V gave up 4 bases and J gave up 15 bases; unmatched junction bases: 9. The CDR3 nucleotides read TGTGCCAGCAGTTCTAGCGGGAGAAAGGTTGGGTTCTTC. Residues: CASSSSGRKVGFF.

V usage is TRBV2 and J usage is TRBJ2-7; 10 bases are a match to TRBD1. Unmatched junction bases numbered 11, after V lost 5 bases and J lost 4 bases. The CDR3 has 16 amino acids. Germline V gene data show CDR1 as SNHLY and CDR2 as FYNNEI. The CDR3 sequence is CASSRPGQGIEYEQYF. The CDR3 bases are TGTGCCAGCAGTAGACCGGGACAGGGGATCGAGTACGAGCAGTACTTC. Combining the CDR3 with reference TRBV2 and TRBJ2-7 gives the whole variable domain EPEVTQTPSHQVTQMGQEVILRCVPISNHLYFYWYRQILGQKVEFLVSFYNNEISEKSEIFDDQFSVERPDGSNFTLKIRSTKLEDSAMYFCASSRPGQGIEYEQYFGPGTRLTVT.

V gene TRBV2 combines with J gene TRBJ2-4; 7 bases are shared with TRBD2. The junction had 14 bases not matched to a gene; V was cut back by 5 bases and J by 4 bases. The germline V gene encodes CDR1 SNHLY and CDR2 FYNNEI. The CDR3 covers 17 residues. The CDR3 bases are TGTGCCAGCAGTAAAACGACTAGCACCCTGGGGAAAAACATTCAGTACTTC. It is translated as CASSKTTSTLGKNIQYF. The entire variable domain, with the rest obtained from reference TRBV2 and TRBJ2-4, is as follows: EPEVTQTPSHQVTQMGQEVILRCVPISNHLYFYWYRQILGQKVEFLVSFYNNEISEKSEIFDDQFSVERPDGSNFTLKIRSTKLEDSAMYFCASSKTTSTLGKNIQYFGAGTRLSVL.

The V and J genes are TRBV7-8 and TRBJ1-4, with 11 bases lining up with TRBD1. V lost 5 bases and J lost 7; bases outside the gene matches: 6. This CDR3 has 15 amino acids. Germline CDR1 reads SGHVS; CDR2 reads FQNEAQ. The CDR3 DNA reads as TGTGCCAGCAGCATCGGACAGGGGGCTGGTGAAAAACTGTTTTTT. This translates into CASSIGQGAGEKLFF. Filled out from reference TRBV7-8 and TRBJ1-4, the complete variable domain reads GAGVSQSPRYKVAKRGQDVALRCDPISGHVSLFWYQQALGQGPEFLTYFQNEAQLDKSGLPSDRFFAERPEGSVSTLKIQRTQQEDSAVYLCASSIGQGAGEKLFFGSGTQLSVL.

J is TRBJ1-6 and V is TRBV5-6; D is unresolved. CDR1 is SGHDT, CDR2 YYEEEE, per germline. Between the trimmed V and J ends, which lost 0 bases and 9 bases, there was a span of 16 bases. There are 16 residues in the CDR3. CDR3 amino acids: CASSLAGGGFGSPLHF. CDR3 nucleotides: TGTGCCAGCAGCTTGGCCGGAGGAGGCTTCGGTTCACCCCTCCACTTT.

V gene TRBV3-1 (or the pseudogene TRBV3-2) combines with J gene TRBJ2-1; D is possibly TRBD1 (6 bases). Trimming pared 2 bases from V and 7 bases from J, leaving 9 bases between. The CDR3 consists of 13 residues. CDR1 is LGHDT and CDR2 is YNNKEL in the germline V gene (reference sequence). The CDR3 sequence: CASSQTGLNEQFF. The CDR3 region has the DNA TGTGCCAGCAGCCAAACAGGGTTAAATGAGCAGTTCTTC.

The DNA of the CDR3 is TGTGCCAGCAGTTCTCGACGTGACAGGGGTGAATTCTTC. It is translated as CASSSRRDRGEFF. The chain carries TRBV27 and TRBJ2-1; 8 positions match TRBD1. The trim removed 4 bases at V and 16 bases at J, leaving 12 bases unmatched. Germline CDR1 MNHEY, CDR2 SMNVEV (reference sequence). The CDR3 contains 13 residues.

The rearrangement uses TRBV20-1 and TRBJ1-1, with no clear D. Trimming took 0 bases from V and 11 from J, leaving 10 bases between them. The CDR3 has 11 residues. From germline, CDR1 is DFQATT and CDR2 SNEGSKA (reference sequence). The CDR3 coding sequence is TGCAGTGCTAGAGAGGTGACGGGGGCTTTCTTT. It yields the protein CSAREVTGAFF.

This clone has only a few counts. This chain connects TRBV19 to TRBJ1-5, with D perhaps TRBD1 (6 bases). This CDR3 contains 14 residues. Germline V lookup: CDR1 LNHDA, CDR2 SQIVND (reference sequence). Deletions cut 9 bases from V and 6 bases from J, with 18 bases between. The CDR3 sequence is CASLPGTQGQPQHF. Written as DNA, the CDR3 is TGTGCCAGCCTACCCGGGACACAAGGTCAGCCCCAGCATTTT.

This clone was recorded a few times. V and J are TRBV30 and TRBJ2-7, with TRBD2 matching over 8 bases. This CDR3 is built from 17 residues. The junction had 17 bases not matched to a gene; V was cut back by 5 bases and J by 2 bases. Germline loops: CDR1 GTSNPN, CDR2 SVGIG (reference sequence). CDR3 sequence: CAWGPPPRLARTYEQYF. The CDR3 bases are TGTGCCTGGGGACCCCCACCCCGACTAGCGAGGACCTACGAGCAGTACTTC.

This clone was seen once. This sequence joins TRBV29-1 and TRBJ2-5; 8 bases are shared with TRBD2. This CDR3 has 12 amino acids. V was clipped by 6 bases and J by 4 bases; unmatched bases: 4. Germline assignment: CDR1 SQVTM and CDR2 ANQGSEA. CDR3 coding DNA: TGCAGCGTGATAGCGGGGTCAGAGACCCAGTACTTC. Protein sequence: CSVIAGSETQYF.

This chain links TRBV5-4 with TRBJ1-1, with D unclear. CDR1 is SGHNT and CDR2 is YYREEE in the germline V gene (reference sequence). CDR3 length equals 16 residues. The germline V and J ends were trimmed by 0 bases and 1 base, with 13 bases remaining between them. The CDR3 nucleotides are TGTGCCAGCAGCTTGGACTTCCACCCGGGGAACACTGAAGCTTTCTTT. Translated, it gives CASSLDFHPGNTEAFF.

The chain carries TRBV20-1 and TRBJ2-1, with 10 positions matching TRBD2. Germline-derived CDR1 and CDR2 are DFQATT and SNEGSKA (reference sequence). After removal of 3 bases from V and 7 bases from J, the junction contained 9 bases not matched to a gene. The CDR3 runs to 15 residues. CDR3 sequence: CSASWGGAGGNEQFF. CDR3 in DNA: TGCAGTGCTAGTTGGGGGGGAGCGGGAGGGAATGAGCAGTTCTTC.

The chain recombines TRBV6-5 with TRBJ2-5; D perhaps matches TRBD1 (5 bases). The CDR3 runs to 11 residues. CDR1 and CDR2 (germline): MNHEY, SVGAGI. CDR3 nucleotide sequence: TGTGCACAGGTGGGGCAAGAGACCCAGTACTTC. Translating gives CAQVGQETQYF.

The table lists this clone with a count of one. J is TRBJ2-3 and V is TRBV7-9; TRBD2 matches 8 bases. The germline gives CDR1 SEHNR, CDR2 FQNEAQ (reference sequence). This CDR3 spans 15 amino acids. J gave up 2 bases and V 2 bases, and 3 bases lay outside the gene matches. Written as DNA, the CDR3 is TGTGCCAGCAGCTTATCCGGGGGGGACACAGATACGCAGTATTTT. It yields the protein CASSLSGGDTDTQYF.

This clone was picked up a small number of times. The CDR3 sequence: CASSPLAGTGIIQPQHF. DNA for the CDR3: TGTGCCAGCAGTCCCCTTGCCGGGACAGGGATAATCCAGCCCCAGCATTTT. V is TRBV27 and J is TRBJ1-5; 9 positions agree with TRBD1. Trimming at V came to 5 bases and at J to 7 bases, leaving 15 bases not matched to a gene. Germline CDR1 reads MNHEY; CDR2 reads SMNVEV (reference sequence). The CDR3 runs to 17 residues.

V usage is TRBV28 and J usage is TRBJ2-4, with a possible D match to TRBD2 (5 bases). Between the trimmed V and J ends, which lost 8 bases and 1 base, there was a span of 12 bases. Germline loops: CDR1 MDHEN, CDR2 SYDVKM. The CDR3 spans 14 residues. The CDR3 nucleotides are TGTGCCAGCTCCGGAGGACGGGCCAAAAACATTCAGTACTTC. Translated: CASSGGRAKNIQYF.